A selection of T cell receptor beta chains follows, all from one sample in a study of T cells in Graves' hyperthyroidism and ophthalmopathy. Via MiXCR, TCRdb re-called the multiplex PCR reads, giving one row per CDR3 protein. The table lists 700,000 to 950,000 distinct CDR3 sequences, around 40% of them singletons. Sequencing used blood. The receptors here all came from a woman in her 40s with Graves' hyperthyroidism. The CDR3 runs from the conserved cysteine through the conserved F or W. The order of the fields is CDR3 protein, CDR3 DNA, D gene, V gene, J gene, clone size. D genes are given only for firm matches. Size is stated for part of the rows, as once, few or many counts, or as a class when the clone is expanded.

CDR3: CSVGVGADTQYF
DNA: TGCAGCGTTGGGGTCGGAGCAGATACGCAGTATTTT
D: NA
V: TRBV29-1
J: TRBJ2-3
size: many

CDR3: CASSDGLSSGNTIYF
DNA: TGTGCCAGCAGTGACGGACTGAGCTCTGGAAACACCATATATTTT
D: NA
V: TRBV6-5
J: TRBJ1-3
size: once

CDR3: CSVESGEETQYF
DNA: TGCAGCGTTGAATCGGGGGAAGAGACCCAGTACTTC
D: NA
V: TRBV29-1
J: TRBJ2-5
size: many

CDR3: CASSYWGPYEQYF
DNA: TGTGCCAGCAGTTACTGGGGACCCTACGAGCAGTACTTC
D: NA
V: TRBV6-5
J: TRBJ2-7
size: few

CDR3: CAISGTGDEQFF
DNA: TGTGCCATCAGTGGCACGGGGGATGAGCAGTTCTTC
D: NA
V: TRBV10-3
J: TRBJ2-1
size: few

CDR3: CASSLAETLYQPQHF
DNA: TGTGCCAGCAGCTTAGCCGAGACTCTTTATCAGCCCCAGCATTTT
D: NA
V: TRBV7-8
J: TRBJ1-5
size: many

CDR3: CASSLRGNSPLHF
DNA: TGTGCCAGCAGCTTACGCGGGAATTCACCCCTCCACTTT
D: NA
V: TRBV7-2
J: TRBJ1-6
size: many

CDR3: CASSSRFADRTYGYTF
DNA: TGTGCCAGCAGTTCCCGTTTTGCGGACAGGACGTATGGCTACACCTTC
D: TRBD1
V: TRBV7-8
J: TRBJ1-2
size: NA

CDR3: CASSLASGYWIGNYGYTF
DNA: TGTGCCAGCAGTTTAGCGTCCGGCTACTGGATAGGCAACTATGGCTACACCTTC
D: NA
V: TRBV12-3/TRBV12-4
J: TRBJ1-2
size: many

CDR3: CSVEFGEETQYF
DNA: TGCAGCGTTGAATTTGGGGAAGAGACCCAGTACTTC
D: NA
V: TRBV29-1
J: TRBJ2-5
size: NA

CDR3: CASSGAGEFTGELFF
DNA: TGTGCCAGCAGCGGAGCGGGAGAATTTACCGGGGAGCTGTTTTTT
D: TRBD2
V: TRBV5-1
J: TRBJ2-2
size: NA

CDR3: CAISTTGAGETEAFF
DNA: TGTGCCATCAGTACTACTGGCGCGGGTGAGACTGAAGCTTTCTTT
D: NA
V: TRBV10-3
J: TRBJ1-1
size: NA

CDR3: CASSPTNFNEKLFF
DNA: TGTGCCAGCAGCCCCACAAACTTTAATGAAAAACTGTTTTTT
D: NA
V: TRBV3-1
J: TRBJ1-4
size: once

CDR3: CATRDTSSPLHF
DNA: TGCGCCACACGGGACACCAGTTCACCCCTCCACTTT
D: NA
V: TRBV10-1
J: TRBJ1-6
size: NA

CDR3: CSARERPGKETQYF
DNA: TGTAGTGCGAGGGAGCGTCCGGGGAAAGAGACCCAGTACTTC
D: NA
V: TRBV20-1
J: TRBJ2-5
size: NA

CDR3: CASSFFQGAAQETQYF
DNA: TGTGCCAGCAGCTTTTTCCAGGGGGCCGCTCAAGAGACCCAGTACTTC
D: TRBD1
V: TRBV7-6
J: TRBJ2-5
size: many

CDR3: CSVVRWGENTIYF
DNA: TGCAGCGTTGTTAGGTGGGGCGAGAACACCATATATTTT
D: NA
V: TRBV29-1
J: TRBJ1-3
size: NA

CDR3: CASGLSYRPYEQYF
DNA: TGTGCTAGTGGTTTGTCCTACCGCCCCTACGAGCAGTACTTC
D: NA
V: TRBV12-5
J: TRBJ2-7
size: few

CDR3: CASRPGGAASYTF
DNA: TGTGCCAGCAGACCAGGGGGCGCAGCGAGCTACACCTTC
D: TRBD1
V: TRBV6-2/TRBV6-3
J: TRBJ1-2
size: NA

CDR3: CASSPRQVEQFF
DNA: TGTGCCAGCAGCCCGCGGCAGGTTGAGCAGTTCTTC
D: NA
V: TRBV7-9
J: TRBJ2-1
size: few

CDR3: CASEASDTQYF
DNA: TGTGCCAGCGAAGCATCGGATACGCAGTATTTT
D: NA
V: TRBV7-9
J: TRBJ2-3
size: few

CDR3: CASSASGQANVLTF
DNA: TGTGCCAGCAGCGCTAGCGGACAGGCCAACGTCCTGACTTTC
D: TRBD2
V: TRBV9
J: TRBJ2-6
size: NA

CDR3: CASSEPALGGTIYF
DNA: TGTGCCAGCAGTGAACCGGCGCTTGGGGGGACCATATATTTT
D: NA
V: TRBV6-1
J: TRBJ1-3
size: NA

CDR3: CASRPSGTGLKETQYF
DNA: TGTGCCAGCAGGCCCTCCGGGACAGGGTTGAAAGAGACCCAGTACTTC
D: TRBD1
V: TRBV7-9
J: TRBJ2-5
size: few

CDR3: CTSSHQPGRGSGTGAETQYF
DNA: TGTACCAGCAGCCATCAGCCCGGGCGGGGATCCGGGACAGGGGCAGAGACCCAGTACTTC
D: TRBD1
V: TRBV7-9
J: TRBJ2-5
size: few

CDR3: CASSQIGTGGSYEQYF
DNA: TGCGCCAGCAGCCAAATAGGGACAGGGGGATCCTACGAGCAGTACTTC
D: TRBD1
V: TRBV4-1
J: TRBJ2-7
size: NA

CDR3: CATSRDPGDPFSYTF
DNA: TGTGCCACCAGCAGAGATCCAGGGGACCCCTTTAGCTACACCTTC
D: NA
V: TRBV15
J: TRBJ1-2
size: NA

CDR3: CAIRRQGNTEAFF
DNA: TGTGCCATCAGAAGACAGGGTAACACTGAAGCTTTCTTT
D: TRBD1
V: TRBV10-3
J: TRBJ1-1
size: NA

CDR3: CASSPDRRGDSPLHF
DNA: TGTGCCAGCAGCCCCGACAGGAGAGGGGATTCACCCCTCCACTTT
D: NA
V: TRBV7-2
J: TRBJ1-6
size: NA

CDR3: CASSLAGTSGVETQHF
DNA: TGTGCCAGCAGCTTGGCCGGGACTAGCGGGGTAGAGACCCAGCATTTT
D: NA
V: TRBV5-4
J: TRBJ1-5
size: NA

CDR3: CAISQGQDNSPLHF
DNA: TGTGCCATCAGCCAGGGACAGGATAATTCACCCCTCCACTTT
D: TRBD1
V: TRBV10-3
J: TRBJ1-6
size: NA

CDR3: CASSRDGSGNTIYF
DNA: TGTGCCAGCAGTAGGGACGGTTCTGGAAACACCATATATTTT
D: NA
V: TRBV6-5
J: TRBJ1-3
size: NA